The clone carrying this T cell receptor beta chain was counted a few times. No antigen is known for it. A second PCR of 7 to 11 cycles used a sample-barcoded 5' primer and a J-beta primer mix. TCRdb used MiXCR to reprocess the 5' RACE reads, holding one entry per CDR3 protein. Of some 900,000 distinct CDR3 sequences listed, around 48% were seen once; the top ten hold around 15%. This specimen belongs to a study of blood T cells in healthy people across ages. Notes on the study in general: Higher diversity and more naive CD4+ cells were features of long-lived donors, compared to aged donors. Diversity was estimated from one million T cells, and these estimates were considered underestimates.

Trimming cost V 6 bases and J 2 bases, with 13 bases left between them. Germline V gene data show CDR1 as SNHLY and CDR2 as FYNNEI. This CDR3 spans 14 amino acids. The clonotype comes from a man younger than 40 in good health. This chain links TRBV2 with TRBJ1-1; tentative D call: TRBD1 (5 bases). What was sequenced was blood. CDR3 protein: CASRIRTLNTEAFF. As DNA, the CDR3 is TGTGCCAGCAGAATCCGGACACTTAACACTGAAGCTTTCTTT. Complete variable domain (other parts from reference TRBV2 and TRBJ1-1): EPEVTQTPSHQVTQMGQEVILRCVPISNHLYFYWYRQILGQKVEFLVSFYNNEISEKSEIFDDQFSVERPDGSNFTLKIRSTKLEDSAMYFCASRIRTLNTEAFFGQGTRLTVV.